One and the same sample provided the 32 T cell receptor beta chains below, sequenced in a study of cytomegalovirus exposure and HLA in healthy donors. Primers for the PCR totalled 60 Vbeta and 13 Jbeta. The method was immunoSEQ multiplex PCR; TCRdb's version includes in-frame clones alone and lacks a portion of them. This sample contains roughly 120,000 clones. The specimen sequenced was PBMCs. All receptors come from a man aged 40-55 years in good health and CMV-seropositive.

V gene TRBV30 combines with J gene TRBJ2-5; 8 bases align to TRBD2. Germline CDR1 is GTSNPN and CDR2 is SVGIG (reference sequence). The CDR3 is 13 residues long. With V trimmed by 4 bases and J by 5 bases, 6 bases remained unmatched. The CDR3 loop is CAWTGGRQETQYF. The CDR3 DNA is TGTGCCTGGACGGGAGGGAGGCAGGAGACCCAGTACTTC.

J is TRBJ2-5 and V is TRBV7-9; D remains unclear. The J call could be wrong; TRBJ2-7 is a better fit for the DNA end. The CDR3 runs 16 residues. Germline CDR1 reads SEHNR; CDR2 reads FQNEAQ (reference sequence). The chain's CDR3 is CASSLLAVATSYEQYF. The CDR3 DNA sequence: TGTGCCAGCAGCCTCTTGGCGGTTGCTACCTCCTACGAGCAGTACTTC.

J is TRBJ2-7 and V is TRBV19; weak D call: TRBD2 (6 bases). CDR1 is LNHDA, CDR2 SQIVND, per germline (reference sequence). The V end lost 7 bases, the J end lost 6 bases, and 10 bases lay between the germline ends. CDR3 length equals 11 residues. The CDR3 spells CASTRGPEQYF. The CDR3 DNA reads as TGTGCCAGTACGCGGGGCCCCGAGCAGTACTTC.

This rearrangement joins TRBV7-9 to TRBJ1-3, with D tentatively TRBD1 (5 bases). V lost 3 bases and J lost 0, with 12 bases in between. The CDR3 is 16 amino acids. Germline lookup yields CDR1 SEHNR and CDR2 FQNEAQ (reference sequence). The CDR3 sequence is CASSFPGGASGNTIYF. CDR3 DNA sequence: TGTGCCAGCAGCTTCCCTGGCGGGGCCTCTGGAAACACCATATATTTT.

The chain uses TRBV10-2 and TRBJ1-2; D remains ambiguous. This CDR3 contains 15 residues. CDR1 is WSHSY and CDR2 is SAAADI in the germline V gene. V dropped 2 bases and J dropped 4 bases, with 14 bases sitting between them. The CDR3 region is CASSESRGATYGYTF. CDR3 bases: TGCGCCAGCAGTGAGAGCCGGGGTGCCACCTATGGCTACACCTTC.

V gene TRBV19 combines with J gene TRBJ1-5; D perhaps matches TRBD1 (5 bases). Germline CDR1 and CDR2: LNHDA and SQIVND (reference sequence). The CDR3 consists of 18 residues. V shed 7 bases and J shed 0 bases, with 22 bases lying between them. CDR3 in DNA: TGTGCCAGTACCCCCGACCATGGGGGGGGGAATAGCAATCAGCCCCAGCATTTT. Amino acid sequence: CASTPDHGGGNSNQPQHF.

In regard to this clone: The same CDR3 is also encoded by other DNA sequences in this sample. The gene calls are TRBV18 and TRBJ2-7; TRBD2 might be the D (6 bases). V was pared by 4 bases and J by 4 bases, with 8 bases between. From germline, CDR1 is KGHSH and CDR2 LQKENI. This CDR3 has 12 residues. The CDR3 loop is CASSLRGYEQYF. CDR3 bases: TGTGCCAGCTCACTCCGGGGGTACGAGCAGTACTTC.

The rearrangement uses TRBV28 and TRBJ1-1; D is unresolved. Trimming took 6 bases from V and 2 from J, leaving 4 bases between them. CDR1 is MDHEN and CDR2 is SYDVKM in the germline V gene. The CDR3 is 11 residues long. CDR3 sequence reads: CASRSNTEAFF. The CDR3 nucleotides are TGTGCCAGCAGATCTAACACTGAAGCTTTCTTT.

The gene calls are TRBV9 and TRBJ2-2; tentative D call: TRBD1 (5 bases). Germline V gene data show CDR1 as SGDLS and CDR2 as YYNGEE. The CDR3 sequence is 15 residues long. The V gene lost 0 bases and the J gene lost 6 bases, with 12 bases spanning the gap. The CDR3 sequence is CASSVVSGAAGELFF. The CDR3 DNA follows: TGTGCCAGCAGCGTAGTAAGTGGGGCGGCCGGGGAGCTGTTTTTT. Looking up the rest from reference TRBV9 and TRBJ2-2 gives the full variable domain: DSGVTQTPKHLITATGQRVTLRCSPRSGDLSVYWYQQSLDQGLQFLIQYYNGEERAKGNILERFSAQQFPDLHSELNLSSLELGDSALYFCASSVVSGAAGELFFGEGSRLTVL.

This chain links TRBV5-1 with TRBJ1-1; TRBD1 aligns across 8 bases. The junction had 8 bases not matched to a gene; V was cut back by 4 bases and J by 0 bases. The CDR3 has 16 residues. From germline, CDR1 is SGHRS and CDR2 YFSETQ. CDR3 sequence reads: CASSPSGTGMNTEAFF. The CDR3 region has the DNA TGCGCCAGCAGCCCTTCCGGGACAGGTATGAACACTGAAGCTTTCTTT.

This sequence joins TRBV12-5 and TRBJ1-2; D may be TRBD1 (6 bases). This CDR3 is 13 amino acids long. Germline V gene lookup returns CDR1 LGHNT and CDR2 FRNRAP. V was pared by 4 bases and J by 3 bases, with 9 bases between. CDR3 sequence: CASGSRTDYGYTF. CDR3 coding DNA: TGTGCTAGTGGTTCTCGGACAGACTATGGCTACACCTTC.

This sequence joins TRBV19 and TRBJ2-1; 8 bases are shared with TRBD1. In germline, CDR1 is LNHDA, CDR2 SQIVND (reference sequence). V shed 5 bases and J 7 bases; nucleotides not matched to a gene: 7. The CDR3 covers 14 residues. CDR3 sequence reads: CASSSRTGINEQFF. The CDR3 bases are TGTGCCAGTAGTTCTCGGACAGGGATAAATGAGCAGTTCTTC.

The J gene is TRBJ1-1, the V gene TRBV6-1; 7 nucleotides agree with TRBD1. Germline assignment: CDR1 MNHNS and CDR2 SASEGT. V lost 6 bases, J lost 1 base, and 5 bases stayed unmatched. This CDR3 has 14 amino acids. The CDR3 DNA follows: TGTGCCAGCAGAGTACAGGGGCGGAACACTGAAGCTTTCTTT. Protein: CASRVQGRNTEAFF.

This chain uses TRBV30 with TRBJ2-7, with TRBD1 as a possible D gene (5 bases). The length of the CDR3 is 12 residues. V was pared by 4 bases and J by 3 bases, with 10 bases between. Germline CDR1 reads GTSNPN; CDR2 reads SVGIG (reference sequence). The CDR3 nucleotides are TGTGCCTGGACCCCAGGGAACTACGAGCAGTACTTC. As protein: CAWTPGNYEQYF. The full variable domain, completed using reference TRBV30 and TRBJ2-7, is SQTIHQWPATLVQPVGSPLSLECTVEGTSNPNLYWYRQAAGRGLQLLFYSVGIGQISSEVPQNLSASRPQDRQFILSSKKLLLSDSGFYLCAWTPGNYEQYFGPGTRLTVT.

The chain uses TRBV29-1 and TRBJ2-3; 7 positions agree with TRBD2. CDR1 is SQVTM and CDR2 is ANQGSEA in the germline V gene. The CDR3 spans 13 residues. J lost 0 bases, V lost 4 bases, and 1 base had no gene match. The CDR3 is CSVASGSTDTQYF. CDR3 coding DNA: TGCAGCGTTGCTAGCGGAAGCACAGATACGCAGTATTTT.

The chain recombines TRBV29-1 with TRBJ2-3; D is undetermined. The CDR3 extends over 11 amino acids. Germline CDR1 reads SQVTM; CDR2 reads ANQGSEA. Deletions cut 5 bases from V and 7 bases from J, with 10 bases between. The CDR3 protein is CSVRSQNTQYF. CDR3 nucleotides: TGCAGCGTTCGCAGTCAAAATACGCAGTATTTT.

This chain uses TRBV29-1 with TRBJ1-1, with 7 bases identical to TRBD1. Germline CDR1 reads SQVTM; CDR2 reads ANQGSEA. V lost 4 bases to trimming and J lost 5 bases; unmatched junction nucleotides: 4. The CDR3 consists of 12 residues. In nucleotides, the CDR3 is TGCAGCGTTGGACAGGGCTCAACTGAAGCTTTCTTT. Amino acids: CSVGQGSTEAFF.

Concerning this clone: A read error may account for a junction end that differs from germline. The chain is built from TRBV6-1 and TRBJ1-6; 7 bases are shared with TRBD1. The CDR3 is 14 residues long. Germline CDR1 MNHNS, CDR2 SASEGT. The CDR3, as DNA: TGTGCCAGCAGTGAAGTCGGAAGAGACAGGGCTGCCGGTTTT. Protein product: CASSEVGRDRAAGF.

This chain links TRBV11-1 with TRBJ2-7; D may be TRBD1 (5 bases). V lost 8 bases and J lost 1, with 21 bases in between. This CDR3 contains 16 residues. Germline V gene lookup returns CDR1 SGHAT and CDR2 FQDESV (reference sequence). Here the CDR3 DNA reads TGTGCCAGCTCCCCAGCGTCGTACAGGTTATCCTACGAGCAGTACTTC. Its translation: CASSPASYRLSYEQYF.

The chain employs TRBV6-5 and TRBJ1-2, with TRBD1 identical over 9 bases. The CDR3 is made up of 14 amino acids. Germline values: CDR1 MNHEY, CDR2 SVGAGI. The J segment lost 4 bases and the V segment lost 6 bases, leaving 6 bases of the junction unmatched. The CDR3 DNA reads as TGTGCCAGCAGGCGTACAGGGGGCGGCTATGGCTACACCTTC. Its protein is CASRRTGGGYGYTF.

V is TRBV2 and J is TRBJ2-6, with 7 bases aligning to TRBD2. The germline CDR1 and CDR2 sequences are SNHLY and FYNNEI. The length of the CDR3 is 16 residues. V trimming: 7 bases; J trimming: 2 bases; junction bases outside the gene matches: 8. The CDR3 DNA reads as TGTGCCAGCACATGGGGGGGTGCGGCTGGGGCCAACGTCCTGACTTTC. Translated: CASTWGGAAGANVLTF.

This chain joins TRBV30 and TRBJ2-7, with D tentatively TRBD2 (5 bases). Looked up from germline, CDR1 is GTSNPN and CDR2 is SVGIG (reference sequence). This CDR3 is built from 11 residues. Trimming stripped 5 bases from V and 0 bases from J, with 5 bases between. CDR3 loop: CAWGGSYEQYF. The CDR3 nucleotides are TGTGCCTGGGGAGGCTCCTACGAGCAGTACTTC.

The genes are TRBV5-4 and TRBJ2-5; 10 bases align to TRBD1. CDR3 length: 13 residues. Losses at the gene ends were 5 bases for V and 3 bases for J; bases not matched to a gene: 1. Germline lookup yields CDR1 SGHNT and CDR2 YYREEE (reference sequence). The DNA for the CDR3 is TGTGCCAGCAGTGGGACAGGGGAAGAGACCCAGTACTTC. This sequence encodes CASSGTGEETQYF.

The V and J genes are TRBV19 and TRBJ2-2, with unresolved D. Trimming removed 9 bases at V and 4 bases at J, with 15 bases between. Germline CDR1 reads LNHDA; CDR2 reads SQIVND (reference sequence). The CDR3 contains 14 residues. CDR3 region: CASRSGRSTGELFF. The CDR3 region has the DNA TGTGCCAGCCGGTCCGGTCGGTCCACCGGGGAGCTGTTTTTT.

The V and J genes are TRBV29-1 and TRBJ1-5; no clear D. This CDR3 comprises 14 residues. V was cut by 7 bases and J by 1 base, with 14 bases left in between. Germline CDR1 SQVTM, CDR2 ANQGSEA. This chain's CDR3 is CSATGLGSNQPQHF. Written as DNA, the CDR3 is TGCAGCGCCACTGGACTGGGGAGCAATCAGCCCCAGCATTTT.

V is TRBV7-9 and J is TRBJ1-2; D is undetermined. Trimming cost V 3 bases and J 4 bases, with 9 bases left between them. The CDR3 contains 13 residues. Germline V gene lookup returns CDR1 SEHNR and CDR2 FQNEAQ (reference sequence). The CDR3 region is CASSFGISYGYTF. CDR3 coding DNA: TGTGCCAGCAGCTTCGGGATTTCCTATGGCTACACCTTC.

This chain uses TRBV29-1 with TRBJ1-1, with D perhaps matching TRBD1 (5 bases). V lost 4 bases and J 3 bases, leaving 6 bases between the germline ends. Germline V gene data show CDR1 as SQVTM and CDR2 as ANQGSEA. This CDR3 contains 11 residues. The CDR3 region has the DNA TGCAGCGTTGCGGGGGACACTGAAGCTTTCTTT. This codes for CSVAGDTEAFF.

The chain couples TRBV9 to TRBJ2-7; tentative D call: TRBD1 (6 bases). Germline V gene sequence: CDR1 SGDLS, CDR2 YYNGEE. This CDR3 has 14 amino acids. The germline V and J ends were trimmed by 4 bases and 3 bases, with 14 bases remaining between them. The DNA of the CDR3 is TGTGCCAGCAGCCCCGAGGACAGTAACTACGAGCAGTACTTC. Translated: CASSPEDSNYEQYF.

The chain couples TRBV2 to TRBJ1-5; tentative D call: TRBD1 (5 bases). Per germline, CDR1 SNHLY and CDR2 FYNNEI. This CDR3 region has 15 residues. Trimming cost V 3 bases and J 0 bases, with 9 bases left between them. CDR3 residues: CASSDQTDSNQPQHF. In DNA form, the CDR3 reads TGTGCCAGCAGTGACCAGACAGATAGCAATCAGCCCCAGCATTTT.

The J gene is TRBJ1-1, the V gene TRBV30; 7 bases line up with TRBD1. The CDR3 totals 14 residues. Trimming at V came to 1 base and at J to 1 base, leaving 3 bases not matched to a gene. Germline V gives CDR1 GTSNPN, CDR2 SVGIG (reference sequence). The CDR3 DNA sequence: TGTGCCTGGAGTGAGGGGGCGCGGAACACTGAAGCTTTCTTT. This sequence encodes CAWSEGARNTEAFF.

The rearrangement uses TRBV7-8 and TRBJ2-7; 12 positions match TRBD2. In germline, CDR1 is SGHVS, CDR2 FQNEAQ. This CDR3 is 14 amino acids long. V shed 5 bases, J shed 3 bases, and the junction held 2 bases outside the gene matches. The CDR3: CASSGLAGLYEQYF. DNA for the CDR3: TGTGCCAGCAGCGGACTAGCGGGGCTCTACGAGCAGTACTTC.

V and J are TRBV7-9 and TRBJ1-1, with D possibly TRBD1 on 5 matching bases. V lost 2 bases, J lost 1 base, and 11 bases lay in between. This CDR3 spans 15 amino acids. The V gene's germline CDR1 is SEHNR and CDR2 FQNEAQ (reference sequence). CDR3 in amino acids: CASSLTTGGNTEAFF. As DNA, the CDR3 is TGTGCCAGCAGCTTAACTACGGGGGGGAACACTGAAGCTTTCTTT.